This T cell receptor (beta chain) was found in a study of OX40 agonist ivuxolimab in advanced cancers. Sequenced by immunoSEQ multiplex PCR; TCRdb stores in-frame clones only, minus some. This sample carries around 63,000 clones, around nine tenths of them seen once, and the ten largest clones take more than 1%. Germline CDR1 reads SGHNT; CDR2 reads YYREEE (reference sequence). Losses at the gene ends were 4 bases for V and 5 bases for J; bases not matched to a gene: 11. The length of the CDR3 is 16 residues. Enrollment shut out patients with autoimmune disease history or systemic immunosuppression. This specimen consisted of CD4+ or CD8+ T cells sorted from blood, obtained in a trial of the OX40 agonist ivuxolimab. The receptor's source is an adult with an advanced solid tumor such as melanoma, head and neck, liver or kidney cancer. The rearrangement joins TRBV5-4 to TRBJ2-3, with 9 bases matching TRBD1. CDR3 protein: CASSSPGQGRRDTQYF. The DNA for the CDR3 is TGTGCCAGCAGCAGCCCGGGACAGGGTAGGAGAGATACGCAGTATTTT.